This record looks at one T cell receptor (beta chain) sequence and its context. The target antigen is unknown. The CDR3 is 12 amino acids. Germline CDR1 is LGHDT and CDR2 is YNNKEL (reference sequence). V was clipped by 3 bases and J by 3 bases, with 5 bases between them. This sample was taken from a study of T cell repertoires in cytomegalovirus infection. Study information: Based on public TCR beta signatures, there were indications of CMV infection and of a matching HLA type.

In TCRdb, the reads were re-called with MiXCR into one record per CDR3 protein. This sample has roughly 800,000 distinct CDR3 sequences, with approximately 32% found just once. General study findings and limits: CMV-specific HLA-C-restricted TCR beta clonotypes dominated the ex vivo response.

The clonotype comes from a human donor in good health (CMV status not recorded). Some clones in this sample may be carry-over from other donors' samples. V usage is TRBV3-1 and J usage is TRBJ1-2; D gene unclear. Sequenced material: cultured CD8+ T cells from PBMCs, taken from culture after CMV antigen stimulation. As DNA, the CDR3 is TGTGCCAGCAGCCAGGCAGACTATGGCTACACCTTC. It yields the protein CASSQADYGYTF.